This TCR beta chain was identified during a study of blood T cell repertoires in COVID-19. Study information: Researchers got acute and convalescent COVID-19 samples from the United States, Italy and Spain. T cells, B-cell-depleted T cells, or PBMCs provided the cDNA or gDNA that served as material.

Authors' data handling: The authors estimated nucleated cell counts from reference gene primer amplification. Repertoires were generated with immunoSEQ multiplex PCR, while TCRdb's copy carries only in-frame clones and drops some. For V, J and clone size, that table is used; D and trimming come from the DNA. Of approximately 190,000 clones in the sample, approximately 90% were seen once. The CDR3 consists of 14 residues. The germline gives CDR1 SGHTA, CDR2 FQGNSA. The V and J ends lost 6 bases and 3 bases respectively, with 12 bases between them. Regarding this clone: The same CDR3 also results from other DNA sequences found in this sample.

The sequence was collected from a man aged 35 to 55 with active or convalescent COVID-19. The sequencing input was peripheral blood. The V gene is TRBV7-2, the J gene TRBJ1-5; TRBD1 might be the D (5 bases). CDR3 sequence reads: CASRQTGSNQPQHF. The CDR3 region has the DNA TGTGCCAGCAGGCAAACAGGATCCAATCAGCCCCAGCATTTT. Full variable domain (rest looked up from reference TRBV7-2 and TRBJ1-5): GAGVSQSPSNKVTEKGKDVELRCDPISGHTALYWYRQSLGQGLEFLIYFQGNSAPDKSGLPSDRFSAERTGGSVSTLTIQRTQQEDSAVYLCASRQTGSNQPQHFGDGTRLSIL.